This is a list of T cell receptor beta chains from one sample in a study of PD-L1 blockade in urothelial cancer. Only in-frame clones appear in the TCRdb table, and some are missing; sequencing was by immunoSEQ multiplex PCR. In the table there are around 57,000 clones, over 75% of which are singletons. This sample comprised PBMCs, obtained around atezolizumab (anti-PD-L1) treatment. Every receptor here comes from a man in his 70s with urothelial cancer. Each CDR3 is given with its conserved first and last residue. The D gene is left open where the match is weak. The listing skips clone size in some rows; elsewhere it reads once, few, many or a size class.

cdr3_aa,cdr3_nt,j_call,v_call,clone_size,d_call
CASSILQGAGQPQHF,TGTGCCAGTAGTATACTACAGGGGGCTGGTCAGCCCCAGCATTTT,TRBJ1-5,TRBV19,.,TRBD1
CASSPWTSGSGETQYF,TGTGCCAGCAGTCCTTGGACTAGCGGGAGCGGAGAGACCCAGTACTTC,TRBJ2-5,TRBV14,.,TRBD2
CASSSGGGYQPQHF,TGTGCCAGCAGCTCCGGGGGGGGTTATCAGCCCCAGCATTTT,TRBJ1-5,TRBV7-2,once,.
CASSVLHTDTQYF,TGTGCCAGCAGTGTATTACACACAGATACGCAGTATTTT,TRBJ2-3,TRBV6-1,.,.
CASSFFPGQGREQYF,TGCGCCAGCAGCTTCTTCCCGGGACAGGGCCGTGAGCAGTACTTC,TRBJ2-7,TRBV5-1,.,TRBD1
CASSTIRTGVSGANVLTF,TGTGCCAGTAGTACCATTAGGACAGGGGTATCGGGGGCCAACGTCCTGACTTTC,TRBJ2-6,TRBV19,.,TRBD1
CASSETTGGYEQYF,TGTGCCAGCAGTGAAACGACAGGGGGGTACGAGCAGTACTTC,TRBJ2-7,TRBV6-1,.,TRBD1
CALRVAGQTTFEQFF,TGTGCCCTAAGGGTAGCGGGACAGACTACATTTGAGCAGTTCTTC,TRBJ2-1,TRBV2,.,.
CASSLGQMIEQFF,TGCGCCAGCAGCTTGGGTCAGATGATTGAGCAGTTCTTC,TRBJ2-1,TRBV5-1,.,.
CASSPRFGRDRGFF,TGTGCCAGCAGCCCCCGGTTCGGTCGCGACCGGGGGTTCTTC,TRBJ2-1,TRBV7-8,.,.